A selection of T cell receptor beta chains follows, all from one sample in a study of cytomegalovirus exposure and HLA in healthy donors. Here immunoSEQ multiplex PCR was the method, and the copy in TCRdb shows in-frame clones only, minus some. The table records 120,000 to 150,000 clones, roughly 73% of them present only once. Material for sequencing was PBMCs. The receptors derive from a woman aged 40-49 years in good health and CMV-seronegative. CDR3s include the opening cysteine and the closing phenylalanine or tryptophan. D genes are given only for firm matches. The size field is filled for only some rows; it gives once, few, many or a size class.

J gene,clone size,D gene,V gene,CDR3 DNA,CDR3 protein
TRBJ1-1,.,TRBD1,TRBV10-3,TGTGCCATCAGAGGAGGACAGGGGGCTGAAGCTTTCTTT,CAIRGGQGAEAFF
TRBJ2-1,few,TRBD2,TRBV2,TGTGCCAGCAGTGAGAGCGGGGGGCGGGATGAGCAGTTCTTC,CASSESGGRDEQFF
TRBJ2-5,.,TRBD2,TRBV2,TGTGCCAGCAGTGAGGCGCGGGGGGGCCAAGAGACCCAGTACTTC,CASSEARGGQETQYF
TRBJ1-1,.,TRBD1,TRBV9,TGTGCCAGCAGCCGGGACAGGGCGAACACTGAAGCTTTCTTT,CASSRDRANTEAFF
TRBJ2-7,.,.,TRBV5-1,TGCGCCAGCAGCTCTCAGGGGCTCTCCATCGAGCAGTACTTC,CASSSQGLSIEQYF
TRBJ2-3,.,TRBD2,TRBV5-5,TGTGCCAGCAGTTCCGGGACTAGCCATTCGTCAGATACGCAGTATTTT,CASSSGTSHSSDTQYF
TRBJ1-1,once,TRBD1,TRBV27,TGTGCCAGCAGTTCGGACAGGGGGCGCAAGGGCACTGAGGCTTTCTTT,CASSSDRGRKGTEAFF
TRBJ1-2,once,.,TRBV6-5,TGTGCCAGCAGTTACCTCTCAGCTAACTATGGCTACACCTTC,CASSYLSANYGYTF
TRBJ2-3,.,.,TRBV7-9,TGTGCCAGCAGTCCCAATTCCAACACAGATACGCAGTATTTT,CASSPNSNTDTQYF
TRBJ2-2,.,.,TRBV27,TGTGCCAGCCGCGTCCAGCGGAACACCGGGGAGCTGTTTTTT,CASRVQRNTGELFF
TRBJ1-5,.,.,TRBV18,TGTGCCAGCTCACTTCATAGCAATCAGCCCCAGCATTTT,CASSLHSNQPQHF
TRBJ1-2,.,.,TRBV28,TGTGCCAGCAGTTTATCGGGTAGCGCGGCAGTCTATGGCTACACCTTC,CASSLSGSAAVYGYTF
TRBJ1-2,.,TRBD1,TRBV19,TGTGCCAGTAGTATCGGACAGGGAAAAGGCTACACCTTC,CASSIGQGKGYTF
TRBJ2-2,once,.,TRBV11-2,TGTGCCAGCAGCTTAGGAATCCGGTTCACCGGGGAGCTGTTTTTT,CASSLGIRFTGELFF
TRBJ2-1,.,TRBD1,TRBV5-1,TGCGCCAGCAGCTTGGTGTCGACAGGGGAGTACAATGAGCAGTTCTTC,CASSLVSTGEYNEQFF
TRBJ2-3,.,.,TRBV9,TGTGCCAGCAGCGTAGGTCCGGGACTGACGGATACGCAGTATTTT,CASSVGPGLTDTQYF
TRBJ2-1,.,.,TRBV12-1,TGTGCCAGCAGCTCCCTCCCACTAGCGGGCTACAATGAGCAGTTCTTC,CASSSLPLAGYNEQFF
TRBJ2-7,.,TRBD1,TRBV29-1,TGCAGCGTTAAGACCGGGACAGCGGCCTACGAGCAGTACTTC,CSVKTGTAAYEQYF
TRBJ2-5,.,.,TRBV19,TGTGCCAGTAGTCCCGGACAAGGATGGGAGACCCAGTACTTC,CASSPGQGWETQYF
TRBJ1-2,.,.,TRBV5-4,TGTGCCAGCAGCTTGGAGGTGGGGCTCGGCTACACCTTC,CASSLEVGLGYTF
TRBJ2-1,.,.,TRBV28,TGTGCCAGCAGAAAATGGGGGGGCTATGAGCAGTTCTTC,CASRKWGGYEQFF
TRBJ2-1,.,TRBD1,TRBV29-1,TGCAGCGCCCGGGGGCAGGGGGCGCCGAACAATGAGCAGTTCTTC,CSARGQGAPNNEQFF
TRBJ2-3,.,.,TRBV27,TGTGCCAGCCGGGACAACGCTGATACGCAGTATTTT,CASRDNADTQYF
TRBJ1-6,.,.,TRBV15,TGTGCCACCAGCAGAAGTGGGCTTATGGATTCACCCCTCCACTTT,CATSRSGLMDSPLHF
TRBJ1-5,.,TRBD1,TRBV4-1,TGCGCCAGCAGCCAGCCGGACAGGTCGTTACAGCCCCAGCATTTT,CASSQPDRSLQPQHF
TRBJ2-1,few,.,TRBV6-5,TGTGCCAGCAGTTCCGAGCGGAGATTAAATGAGCAGTTCTTC,CASSSERRLNEQFF
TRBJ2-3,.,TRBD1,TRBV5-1,TGCGCCAGCAGCCTGGGACAGAGCCTCTTGACAGATACGCAGTATTTT,CASSLGQSLLTDTQYF
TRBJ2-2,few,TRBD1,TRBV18,TGTGCCAGCTCACCACGGCAGGGGGTCGACACCGGGGAGCTGTTTTTT,CASSPRQGVDTGELFF
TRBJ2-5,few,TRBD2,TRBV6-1,TGTGCCAGCAGTGAAAGACTAGCGGGGGGCCAAGAGACCCAGTACTTC,CASSERLAGGQETQYF
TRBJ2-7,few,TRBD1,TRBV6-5,TGTGCCAGCAGTTCGGACAGGGTCGGCTACGAGCAGTACTTC,CASSSDRVGYEQYF
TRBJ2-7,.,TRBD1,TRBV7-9,TGTGCCAGCAGCCCCCGGGACAGGGCTTTCGAGCAGTACTTC,CASSPRDRAFEQYF
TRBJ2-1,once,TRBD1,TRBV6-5,TGTGCCAGCAGTTACGCAACAGGGGATGGGTTCTTC,CASSYATGDGFF
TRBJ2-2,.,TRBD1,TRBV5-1,TGCGCCAGCAGCCTGGGGGGACAGGGCACCGGGGAGCTGTTTTTT,CASSLGGQGTGELFF
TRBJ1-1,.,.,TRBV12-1,TGTGCCAGCAGCTCGGGACAGGGGGAAACTGAAGCTTTCTTT,CASSSGQGETEAFF
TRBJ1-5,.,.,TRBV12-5,TGTGCTAGTGGGCGGGGGTACAATCAGCCCCAGCATTTT,CASGRGYNQPQHF
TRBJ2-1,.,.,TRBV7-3,TGTGCCAGCAGCTTAAAGTTCGGGGGGCTCGGTGAGCAGTTCTTC,CASSLKFGGLGEQFF
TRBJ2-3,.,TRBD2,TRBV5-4,TGTGCCAGCAGCCTCGGGACTAGCGGAAGTTCCACAGATACGCAGTATTTT,CASSLGTSGSSTDTQYF
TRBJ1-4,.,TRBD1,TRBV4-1,TGCGCCAGCAGCCAAGGTCTAGTAGGGGGCGCTAATGAAAAACTGTTTTTT,CASSQGLVGGANEKLFF
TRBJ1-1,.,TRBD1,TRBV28,TGTGCCAGCAGTACCGGACAGGCTGGGGCTGTAGAAGCTTTCTTT,CASSTGQAGAVEAFF
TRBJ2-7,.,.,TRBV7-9,TGTGCCAGCAGCTTAGCCCGACAGGGAGGAGACGAGCAGTACTTC,CASSLARQGGDEQYF
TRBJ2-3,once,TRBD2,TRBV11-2,TGTGCCAGCACCCTGACTAGCGGCACAGATACGCAGTATTTT,CASTLTSGTDTQYF
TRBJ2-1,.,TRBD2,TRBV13,TGTGCCAGCAGCGAGGTCGCGGGGGGGAAGTCCTACAATGAGCAGTTCTTC,CASSEVAGGKSYNEQFF
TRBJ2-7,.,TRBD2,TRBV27,TGTGCCAGCAGACTAGCGGGGGGGCCTTACGAGCAGTACTTC,CASRLAGGPYEQYF
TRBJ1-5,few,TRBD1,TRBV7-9,TGTGCCAGCAGCCCAGGGGGACAGGGCAATCAGCCCCAGCATTTT,CASSPGGQGNQPQHF
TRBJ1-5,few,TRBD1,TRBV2,TGTGCCAGCAGGGGACAGGGGGGTCAGCCCCAGCATTTT,CASRGQGGQPQHF
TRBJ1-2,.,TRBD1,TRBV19,TGTGCCAGTAGTCCAGCCGGGACAGGGGGCAGGTATGGCTACACCTTC,CASSPAGTGGRYGYTF
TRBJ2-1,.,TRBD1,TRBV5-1,TGCGCCAGTAGGTTCCGGGACAGGGAAGACAATGAGCAGTTCTTC,CASRFRDREDNEQFF
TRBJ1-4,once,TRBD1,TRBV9,TGTGCCAGCAGCACCTCCGGGACAGGAAATGAAAAACTGTTTTTT,CASSTSGTGNEKLFF
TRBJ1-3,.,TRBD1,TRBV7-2,TGTGCCAGCAGCCGCGGGGACAGGGTCTCTGGAAACACCATATATTTT,CASSRGDRVSGNTIYF
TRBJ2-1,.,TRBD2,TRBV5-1,TGCGCCAGCAGCTTGACTAGCGGGCCCGTTTATGAGCAGTTCTTC,CASSLTSGPVYEQFF
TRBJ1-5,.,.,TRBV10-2,TGCGCCAGCAGTGCGGGACTTAGCAATCAGCCCCAGCATTTT,CASSAGLSNQPQHF
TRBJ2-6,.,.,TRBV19,TGTGCCAGTAGTATCTGGTCAGGGACTGGGGCCAACGTCCTGACTTTC,CASSIWSGTGANVLTF
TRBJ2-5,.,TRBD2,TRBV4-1,TGCGCCAGCAGCCAAGGGGGGACTAGCGGACAAGAGACCCAGTACTTC,CASSQGGTSGQETQYF
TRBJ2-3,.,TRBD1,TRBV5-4,TGTGCCAGCAGCTTACCGCCGGGACAGGGGAGCACAGATACGCAGTATTTT,CASSLPPGQGSTDTQYF
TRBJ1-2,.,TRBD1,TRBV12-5,TGTGCTAGTGGTTTGTTCTGGGACAGGGGTTCTAACTATGGCTACACCTTC,CASGLFWDRGSNYGYTF
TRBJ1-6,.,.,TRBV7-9,TGTTCCAGCAGCTTCCCCTATTCACCCCTCCACTTT,CSSSFPYSPLHF